This T cell receptor (beta chain) was sequenced in a study of blood T cell repertoires in COVID-19. On the study more broadly: The analysed material was cDNA or gDNA that came from T cells, B-cell-depleted T cells, or PBMCs.

J lost 4 bases, V lost 7 bases, and 10 bases had no gene match. CDR1 and CDR2 (germline): SNHLY, FYNNEI. The CDR3 runs 15 residues. In the authors' workflow: How many nucleated cells were present was estimated from reference gene primer amplification. Measured with immunoSEQ multiplex PCR; TCRdb has only the in-frame clones, and not every one. V and J calls and clone size follow that table, whereas D and trimming were derived from the DNA. The sample yields about 72,000 clones, about 89% seen once. The J gene is TRBJ2-7, the V gene TRBV2; 10 bases agree with TRBD1. The sequenced sample was peripheral blood. The sequence came from an older woman with acute or convalescent COVID-19. The CDR3 protein is CASTSPGQGRYEQYF. CDR3 nucleotides: TGTGCCAGCACCTCTCCGGGACAGGGGCGGTACGAGCAGTACTTC.